The present T cell receptor (beta chain) was sequenced within a study of blood T cell repertoires in COVID-19. Sequencing was performed with immunoSEQ multiplex PCR; in TCRdb, only in-frame clones are kept and a portion is missing. Altogether 120,000 to 150,000 clones are present, roughly 90% being singletons, with the ten largest covering 2.3%. CDR3 length: 15 residues. Trimming took off 3 bases at V and 0 bases at J, with 9 bases between the two ends. The germline CDR1 and CDR2 sequences are ENHRY and SYGVKD. Input material: peripheral blood. The rearrangement uses TRBV10-3 and TRBJ2-1; D uncertain. This receptor was obtained from a human donor in a cohort sampled during active COVID-19. The CDR3, as DNA: TGTGCCATCAGTGATATTCGGAGCTCCTACAATGAGCAGTTCTTC. Protein: CAISDIRSSYNEQFF.